Below are 10 T cell receptor beta chains sequenced from a single sample in a study of radiation and T cells in renal cell carcinoma. Time point indicated: baseline pretreatment blood. As to treatment: 15 Gy SBRT to primary tumor, nephrectomy 4 weeks later. Repertoires were generated with immunoSEQ multiplex PCR, while TCRdb's copy carries only in-frame clones and drops some. The sample holds 50,000 to 75,000 clones; 60% to 85% are singletons and the top ten take 7.3%. The sequenced sample was blood, obtained from a patient whose treatment included radiotherapy and nephrectomy. The receptors here all came from a man aged 60 to 75 with renal cell carcinoma.

V gene TRBV5-4 combines with J gene TRBJ1-1, with D perhaps matching TRBD1 (5 bases). Looked up from germline, CDR1 is SGHNT and CDR2 is YYREEE (reference sequence). The CDR3 runs 14 residues. Trimming left V 5 bases short and J 1 base short, with 12 bases between. The CDR3 sequence: CASSRGGENTEAFF. The DNA for the CDR3 is TGTGCCAGCAGTCGCGGGGGGGAGAACACTGAAGCTTTCTTT.

In DNA form, the CDR3 reads TGTGCCAGCAGCGTAGGGGCGGGGGGCCCGAACACCGGGGAGCTGTTTTTT. It specifies CASSVGAGGPNTGELFF. The J gene is TRBJ2-2, the V gene TRBV9; the match to TRBD2 covers 8 bases. The CDR3 runs 17 residues. Per germline, CDR1 SGDLS and CDR2 YYNGEE. Germline trimming cut 0 bases from V and 0 bases from J; bases unmatched to any gene: 4.

The V and J genes are TRBV5-1 and TRBJ1-2; 7 nucleotides line up with TRBD1. The CDR3 sequence is 15 residues long. With 0 bases clipped from V and 6 bases from J, the junction kept 8 bases outside the gene matches. Germline V gene lookup returns CDR1 SGHRS and CDR2 YFSETQ. The DNA for the CDR3 is TGCGCCAGCAGCTTGGAGGCAGGGGGTTTGAATGGCTACACCTTC. It codes for CASSLEAGGLNGYTF.

The V call is TRBV11-3, the J call TRBJ2-3; maybe TRBD1 (5 bases). V lost 0 bases and J lost 5, with 12 bases in between. Germline CDR1 SGHNT, CDR2 YENEEA. CDR3 length equals 15 residues. CDR3 bases: TGTGCCAGCAGCTTAGATCGAGTGACAGAAGATACGCAGTATTTT. The encoded protein is CASSLDRVTEDTQYF.

This clone was seen more than once but under ten times. V is TRBV7-2 and J is TRBJ2-2, with a tentative D call TRBD1 (6 bases). The germline V and J ends were trimmed by 1 base and 1 base, with 10 bases remaining between them. Germline V gene data show CDR1 as SGHTA and CDR2 as FQGNSA. The CDR3 covers 16 residues. CDR3 protein: CASSLVGAMNTGELFF. CDR3 bases: TGTGCCAGCAGCTTAGTGGGGGCCATGAACACCGGGGAGCTGTTTTTT.

The chain carries TRBV2 and TRBJ1-6, with TRBD1 identical over 7 bases. V lost 5 bases, J lost 3 bases, and 4 bases stayed unmatched. Germline CDR1 is SNHLY and CDR2 is FYNNEI. This CDR3 region has 15 residues. In nucleotides, the CDR3 is TGTGCCAGCAGTCCGACAGGGAACTATAATTCACCCCTCCACTTT. Translation: CASSPTGNYNSPLHF.

This rearrangement joins TRBV9 to TRBJ2-1; D perhaps matches TRBD2 (6 bases). The CDR3 runs to 16 residues. Germline V lookup: CDR1 SGDLS, CDR2 YYNGEE. The V gene lost 5 bases and the J gene lost 4 bases, with 19 bases spanning the gap. The CDR3 DNA sequence: TGTGCCAGCAGTGGGGTAACGGGAGTCGAGTACAATGAGCAGTTCTTC. It translates to CASSGVTGVEYNEQFF.

The chain links TRBV4-3 to TRBJ2-7; the D is unclear. From germline, CDR1 is LGHNA and CDR2 YSLEER. There are 15 residues in the CDR3. V gave up 2 bases and J gave up 3 bases, with 14 bases separating them. The CDR3 loop reads CASSQLQAGGYEQYF. The CDR3 bases are TGCGCCAGCAGCCAACTCCAGGCCGGCGGCTACGAGCAGTACTTC.

This clone appeared once. The chain recombines TRBV25-1 with TRBJ2-5; 9 nucleotides line up with TRBD2. After removal of 2 bases from V and 3 bases from J, the junction contained 10 bases not matched to a gene. From germline, CDR1 is MGHDK and CDR2 SYGVNS. The CDR3 contains 17 residues. The CDR3 spells CASSEGRSAGGEETQYF. The CDR3 DNA sequence: TGTGCCAGCAGTGAAGGGCGGTCAGCGGGAGGAGAAGAGACCCAGTACTTC.

CDR3 sequence: CASSEGTPIANTGELFF. CDR3 sequence (DNA): TGTGCCAGCAGCGAGGGGACTCCCATCGCGAACACCGGGGAGCTGTTTTTT. The V and J genes are TRBV7-9 and TRBJ2-2; D is possibly TRBD2 (6 bases). The V end was cut by 5 bases, the J end by 0 bases, with 16 bases between. The CDR3 is 17 amino acids. Looked up from germline, CDR1 is SEHNR and CDR2 is FQNEAQ (reference sequence). Variable domain in full (rest from reference TRBV7-9 and TRBJ2-2): DTGVSQNPRHKITKRGQNVTFRCDPISEHNRLYWYRQTLGQGPEFLTYFQNEAQLEKSRLLSDRFSAERPKGSFSTLEIQRTEQGDSAMYLCASSEGTPIANTGELFFGEGSRLTVL.